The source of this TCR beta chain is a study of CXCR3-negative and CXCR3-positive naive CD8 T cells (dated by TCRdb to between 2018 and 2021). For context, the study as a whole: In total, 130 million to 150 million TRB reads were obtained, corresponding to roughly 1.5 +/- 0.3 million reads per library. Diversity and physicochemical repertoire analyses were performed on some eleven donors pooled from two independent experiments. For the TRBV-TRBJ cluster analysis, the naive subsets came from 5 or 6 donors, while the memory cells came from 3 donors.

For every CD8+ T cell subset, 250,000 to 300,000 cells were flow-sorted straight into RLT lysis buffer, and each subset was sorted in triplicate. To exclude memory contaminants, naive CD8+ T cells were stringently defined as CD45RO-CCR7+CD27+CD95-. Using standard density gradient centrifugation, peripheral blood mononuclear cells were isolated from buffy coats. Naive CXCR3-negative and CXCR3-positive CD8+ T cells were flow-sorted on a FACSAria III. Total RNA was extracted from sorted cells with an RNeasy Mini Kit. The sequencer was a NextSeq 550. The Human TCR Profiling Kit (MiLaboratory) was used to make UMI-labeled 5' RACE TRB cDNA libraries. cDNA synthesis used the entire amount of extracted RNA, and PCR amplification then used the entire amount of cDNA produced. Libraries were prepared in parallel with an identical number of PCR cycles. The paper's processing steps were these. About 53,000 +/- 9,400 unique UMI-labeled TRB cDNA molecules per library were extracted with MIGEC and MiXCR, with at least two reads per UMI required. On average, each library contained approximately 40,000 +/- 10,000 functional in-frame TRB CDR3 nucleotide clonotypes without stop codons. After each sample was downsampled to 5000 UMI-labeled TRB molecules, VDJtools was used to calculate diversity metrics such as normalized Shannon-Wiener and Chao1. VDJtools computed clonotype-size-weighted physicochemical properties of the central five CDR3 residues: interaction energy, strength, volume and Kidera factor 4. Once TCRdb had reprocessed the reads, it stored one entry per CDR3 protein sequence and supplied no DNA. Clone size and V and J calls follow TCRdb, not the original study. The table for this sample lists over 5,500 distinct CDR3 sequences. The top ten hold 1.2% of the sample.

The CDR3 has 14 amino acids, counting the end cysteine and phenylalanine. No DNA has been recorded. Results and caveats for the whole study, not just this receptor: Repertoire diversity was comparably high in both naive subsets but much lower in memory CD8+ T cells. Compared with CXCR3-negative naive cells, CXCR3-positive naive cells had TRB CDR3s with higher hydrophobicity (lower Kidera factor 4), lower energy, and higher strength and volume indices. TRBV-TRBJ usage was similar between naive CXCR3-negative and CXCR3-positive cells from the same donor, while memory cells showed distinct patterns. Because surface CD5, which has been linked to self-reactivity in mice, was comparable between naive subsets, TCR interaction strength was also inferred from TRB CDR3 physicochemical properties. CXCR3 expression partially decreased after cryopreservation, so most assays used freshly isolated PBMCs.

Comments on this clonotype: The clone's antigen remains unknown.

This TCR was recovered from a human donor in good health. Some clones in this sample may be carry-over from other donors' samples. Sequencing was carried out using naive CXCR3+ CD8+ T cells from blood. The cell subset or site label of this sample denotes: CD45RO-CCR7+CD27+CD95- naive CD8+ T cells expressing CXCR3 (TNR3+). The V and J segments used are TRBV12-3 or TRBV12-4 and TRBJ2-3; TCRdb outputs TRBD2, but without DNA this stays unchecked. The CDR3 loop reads CASSLTSGTDTQYF.